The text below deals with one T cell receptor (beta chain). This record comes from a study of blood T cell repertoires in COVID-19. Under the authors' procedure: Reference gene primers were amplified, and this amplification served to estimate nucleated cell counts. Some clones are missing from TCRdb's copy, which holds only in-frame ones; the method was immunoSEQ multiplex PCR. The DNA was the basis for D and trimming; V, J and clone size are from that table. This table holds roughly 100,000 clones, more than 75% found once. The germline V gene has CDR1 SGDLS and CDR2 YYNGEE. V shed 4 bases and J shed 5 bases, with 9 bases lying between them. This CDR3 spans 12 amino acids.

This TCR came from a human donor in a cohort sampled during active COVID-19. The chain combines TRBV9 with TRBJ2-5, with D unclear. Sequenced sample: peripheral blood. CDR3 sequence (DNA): TGTGCCAGCAGCCCCCACGAGGAGACCCAGTACTTC. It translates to CASSPHEETQYF.